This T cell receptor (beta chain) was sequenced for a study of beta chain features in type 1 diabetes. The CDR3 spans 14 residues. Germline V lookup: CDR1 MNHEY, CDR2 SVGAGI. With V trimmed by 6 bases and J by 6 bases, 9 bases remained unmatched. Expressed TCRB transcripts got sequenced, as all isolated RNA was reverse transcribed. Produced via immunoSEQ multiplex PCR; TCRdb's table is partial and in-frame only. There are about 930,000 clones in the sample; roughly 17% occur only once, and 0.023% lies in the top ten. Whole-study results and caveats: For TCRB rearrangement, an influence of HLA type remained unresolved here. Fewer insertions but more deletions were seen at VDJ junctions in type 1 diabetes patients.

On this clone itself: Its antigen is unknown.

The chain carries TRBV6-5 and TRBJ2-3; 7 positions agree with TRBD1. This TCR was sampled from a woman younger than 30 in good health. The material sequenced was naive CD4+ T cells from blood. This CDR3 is CASRNHRGADTQYF. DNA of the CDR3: TGTGCCAGCAGAAACCACAGGGGCGCGGATACGCAGTATTTT.